Listed below are T cell receptor beta chains from one sample, sequenced in a study of CXCR3-negative and CXCR3-positive naive CD8 T cells. TCRdb re-called the 5' RACE reads; every CDR3 protein appears as one record, without DNA. Reported are 150,000 to 180,000 distinct CDR3 sequences; the ten largest clones contain approximately 0.5%. The sample consisted of naive CXCR3+ CD8+ T cells from blood. The source of these receptors is a human donor in good health. Some clones in this sample may be carry-over from other donors' samples. Each CDR3 is given with its conserved first and last residue. Fields, in order: V gene, J gene, CDR3 protein.

TRBV25-1	TRBJ2-3	CASSEYRGDTQYF
TRBV12-3/TRBV12-4	TRBJ1-6	CASSPDGYNSPLHF
TRBV29-1	TRBJ2-7	CSVQEGLSYEQYF
TRBV5-5	TRBJ2-1	CASSLYPGRNEQFF
TRBV6-4	TRBJ2-1	CASRTAGFREQFF
TRBV5-1	TRBJ2-2	CASSFQEATGELFF
TRBV11-2	TRBJ2-7	CASGGQGYEQYF
TRBV9	TRBJ2-1	CASSVDGSGHSSYNEQFF
TRBV12-5	TRBJ2-1	CASGFSESYNEQFF
TRBV15	TRBJ1-1	CATSRDLNTEAFF
TRBV7-9	TRBJ1-2	CASSHSSGYTF
TRBV6-5	TRBJ2-7	CASSRGGQGVSYEQYF